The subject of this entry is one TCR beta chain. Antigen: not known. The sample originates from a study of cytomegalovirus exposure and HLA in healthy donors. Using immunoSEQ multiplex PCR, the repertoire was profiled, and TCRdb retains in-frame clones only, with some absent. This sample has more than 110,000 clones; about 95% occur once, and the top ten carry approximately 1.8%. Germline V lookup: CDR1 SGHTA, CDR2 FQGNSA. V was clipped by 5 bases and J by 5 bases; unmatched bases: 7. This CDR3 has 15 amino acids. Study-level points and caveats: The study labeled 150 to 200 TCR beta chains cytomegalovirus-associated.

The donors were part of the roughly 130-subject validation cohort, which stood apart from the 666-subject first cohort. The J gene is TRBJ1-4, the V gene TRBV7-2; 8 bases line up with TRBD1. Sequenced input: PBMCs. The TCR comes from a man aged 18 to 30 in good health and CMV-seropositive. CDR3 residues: CASSQTGQVNEKLFF. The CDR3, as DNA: TGTGCCAGCAGCCAGACGGGACAGGTCAATGAAAAACTGTTTTTT.